This T cell receptor beta chain was identified in a study of cytomegalovirus exposure and HLA in healthy donors. V was pared by 8 bases and J by 0 bases, with 11 bases between. Germline V gene sequence: CDR1 MDHEN, CDR2 SYDVKM. The CDR3 spans 14 residues. Broader study findings: Some TCR beta chains (around 180 of them) were listed as cytomegalovirus-associated. Productive rates of about 87% or about 30% were seen for most TCR beta V segments in an earlier analysis.

On this clone: The antigen is unknown.

The PCR ran on 60 Vbeta and 13 Jbeta primers. The repertoire was sequenced with immunoSEQ multiplex PCR; TCRdb's copy has only in-frame clones and lacks some. The sample holds 90,000 to 120,000 clones, around 69% seen once. The source is a man aged 18 to 29 in good health and CMV-seronegative. Sequenced sample: PBMCs. The chain couples TRBV28 to TRBJ1-3, with D perhaps matching TRBD1 (6 bases). Here the CDR3 DNA reads TGTGCCAGCGCAGGGGACTACTCTGGAAACACCATATATTTT. Translating gives CASAGDYSGNTIYF.